Presented here are 16 T cell receptor beta chains from one specimen sequenced in a study of OX40 agonist ivuxolimab in advanced cancers. TCRdb's table, derived via immunoSEQ multiplex PCR, lists solely in-frame clones and lacks some. The sample comprises tens of thousands of clones, around 84% of which are singletons, and over 5% rests with the top ten. Source: CD4+ or CD8+ T cells sorted from blood, taken in a trial of the OX40 agonist ivuxolimab. The receptor source for this set is an adult with an advanced solid tumor such as melanoma, head and neck, liver or kidney cancer.

This clone is a singleton in its sample. This chain uses TRBV19 with TRBJ1-5; the D gene is possibly TRBD1 (5 bases). Trimming cost V 5 bases and J 5 bases, with 7 bases left between them. This CDR3 comprises 12 residues. Germline V lookup: CDR1 LNHDA, CDR2 SQIVND (reference sequence). In DNA form, the CDR3 reads TGTGCCAGTAGTGGGACCTATCAGCCCCAGCATTTT. The encoded protein is CASSGTYQPQHF.

This clone was seen more than once but under ten times. The rearrangement joins TRBV6-6 to TRBJ1-5; D gene ambiguous. Germline lookup yields CDR1 MNHNY and CDR2 SVGAGI (reference sequence). With 5 bases removed from V and 2 bases from J, the gap between germline ends came to 13 bases. This CDR3 is built from 15 residues. The CDR3 region is CASSAAGGGNQPQHF. CDR3 coding DNA: TGTGCCAGCAGTGCCGCGGGAGGCGGCAATCAGCCCCAGCATTTT.

J is TRBJ2-5 and V is TRBV7-6; D possibly corresponds to TRBD1 (6 bases). CDR1 is SGHVS, CDR2 FNYEAQ, per germline. The V end was cut by 4 bases, the J end by 4 bases, with 19 bases between. The CDR3 is made up of 16 amino acids. The CDR3 spells CASSSISPTGRETQYF. The DNA of the CDR3 is TGTGCCAGCAGCTCTATATCCCCGACAGGTCGAGAGACCCAGTACTTC.

J is TRBJ2-1 and V is TRBV4-1; perhaps D is TRBD1 or TRBD2 (5 bases each). Germline-derived CDR1 and CDR2 are MGHRA and YSYEKL. The V end was cut by 3 bases, the J end by 3 bases, with 9 bases between. This CDR3 comprises 14 residues. DNA for the CDR3: TGCGCCAGCAGCCAGAGGGGCGACTACAATGAGCAGTTCTTC. Its protein product is CASSQRGDYNEQFF.

V is TRBV10-1 and J is TRBJ1-6; no firm D call. The CDR3 consists of 10 residues. Germline V lookup: CDR1 WNHNN, CDR2 SYGVQD (reference sequence). V lost 10 bases and J 7 bases, leaving 5 bases between the germline ends. The DNA for the CDR3 is TGCGCCACTCCGAATTCACCCCTCCACTTT. This codes for CATPNSPLHF.

The chain combines TRBV30 with TRBJ1-6; 7 positions agree with TRBD1. This CDR3 is 13 amino acids long. The germline CDR1 and CDR2 sequences are GTSNPN and SVGIG (reference sequence). The ends lost 3 bases at V and 7 bases at J; junction bases unmatched: 3. The CDR3 sequence: CAWSQGVNSPLHF. The CDR3 DNA reads TGTGCCTGGAGCCAGGGGGTCAATTCACCCCTCCACTTT.

This chain connects TRBV28 to TRBJ2-7, with 11 positions matching TRBD1. V lost 5 bases to trimming and J lost 5 bases; unmatched junction nucleotides: 8. Germline V CDR1 and CDR2: MDHEN, SYDVKM. This CDR3 comprises 15 residues. The chain's CDR3 is CASSLLGTGGDEQYF. Here the CDR3 DNA reads TGTGCCAGCAGTCTACTCGGGACAGGGGGGGACGAGCAGTACTTC.

CDR3 in amino acids: CASSFFYEQYF. Written as DNA, the CDR3 is TGTGCCAGCAGCTTTTTCTACGAGCAGTACTTC. The V and J genes are TRBV11-2 and TRBJ2-7, with D unresolved. CDR1 SGHAT and CDR2 FQNNGV come from the germline V gene. V lost 3 bases and J 3 bases, leaving 3 bases between the germline ends. There are 11 residues in the CDR3.

This rearrangement joins TRBV6-1 to TRBJ1-2; 7 bases align to TRBD1. V lost 6 bases, J lost 13 bases, and 17 bases stayed unmatched. Germline-derived CDR1 and CDR2 are MNHNS and SASEGT. The CDR3 covers 14 residues. CDR3 DNA: TGTGCCAGCAGCCCGGGACAGTCACTAAGTGAAAGCACCTTC. Protein product: CASSPGQSLSESTF.

In this sample, this clone turned up a few times. The chain is built from TRBV19 and TRBJ1-5; the D is unclear. CDR1 LNHDA and CDR2 SQIVND come from the germline V gene (reference sequence). V was pared by 5 bases and J by 6 bases, with 11 bases between. The CDR3 sequence is 13 residues long. CDR3 sequence (DNA): TGTGCCAGTAGTGGAGGGATCGTTCAGCCCCAGCATTTT. As protein: CASSGGIVQPQHF. The whole variable domain, filled in from reference TRBV19 and TRBJ1-5, reads DGGITQSPKYLFRKEGQNVTLSCEQNLNHDAMYWYRQDPGQGLRLIYYSQIVNDFQKGDIAEGYSVSREKKESFPLTVTSAQKNPTAFYLCASSGGIVQPQHFGDGTRLSIL.

This sequence joins TRBV4-1 and TRBJ1-2, with a possible D match to TRBD1 (5 bases). V shed 0 bases and J shed 4 bases, with 12 bases lying between them. The CDR3 runs 15 residues. Per the germline V gene, CDR1 is MGHRA and CDR2 is YSYEKL. The CDR3 sequence: CASSQDRWGIYGYTF. DNA for the CDR3: TGCGCCAGCAGCCAAGATAGGTGGGGGATCTATGGCTACACCTTC.

V is TRBV11-3 and J is TRBJ1-1, with TRBD1 as a possible D gene (5 bases). This CDR3 spans 14 amino acids. In germline, CDR1 is SGHNT, CDR2 YENEEA. The V end was cut by 3 bases, the J end by 6 bases, with 14 bases between. The CDR3 here is CASSFPSGGAEAFF. CDR3 bases: TGTGCCAGCAGCTTCCCCTCGGGAGGGGCTGAAGCTTTCTTT. The full variable domain, rest sourced from reference TRBV11-3 and TRBJ1-1, is EAGVVQSPRYKIIEKKQPVAFWCNPISGHNTLYWYLQNLGQGPELLIRYENEEAVDDSQLPKDRFSAERLKGVDSTLKIQPAELGDSAVYLCASSFPSGGAEAFFGQGTRLTVV.

The chain recombines TRBV9 with TRBJ2-2; 14 bases agree with TRBD2. The length of the CDR3 is 18 residues. Unmatched junction bases numbered 4, after V lost 2 bases and J lost 1 base. The germline gives CDR1 SGDLS, CDR2 YYNGEE. In nucleotides, the CDR3 is TGTGCCAGCAGCGTTTCCGGGACTAGCGGGGGGAACACCGGGGAGCTGTTTTTT. Its translation: CASSVSGTSGGNTGELFF.

J is TRBJ2-2 and V is TRBV7-2; D is undetermined. The CDR3 spans 14 residues. Germline CDR1 reads SGHTA; CDR2 reads FQGNSA. V was clipped by 7 bases and J by 5 bases, with 14 bases between them. This CDR3 reads CASIRGSWTGELFF. The DNA of the CDR3 is TGTGCCAGCATCCGCGGCTCATGGACCGGGGAGCTGTTTTTT.

J is TRBJ2-5 and V is TRBV6-1, with D possibly matching TRBD1 (6 bases). Per germline, CDR1 MNHNS and CDR2 SASEGT. V shed 6 bases and J shed 1 base, with 12 bases lying between them. The CDR3 spans 14 residues. CDR3 nucleotide sequence: TGTGCCAGCAGCAACAGGGTTGTCCAAGAGACCCAGTACTTC. Encoded protein: CASSNRVVQETQYF.

The rearrangement joins TRBV7-8 to TRBJ1-5; D is unclear. With 2 bases removed from V and 5 bases from J, the gap between germline ends came to 13 bases. CDR1 is SGHVS and CDR2 is FQNEAQ in the germline V gene. This CDR3 has 15 amino acids. In nucleotides, the CDR3 is TGTGCCAGCAGCTTAAATTGGGTCCGGGATCAGCCCCAGCATTTT. Residues: CASSLNWVRDQPQHF.